This T cell receptor (beta chain) derives from a study of regulatory T cells in long-lasting Graves disease. Study-wide background: Antithyroid drugs had been taken by newly diagnosed Graves' patients for under 3 months. Points from the study as a whole: There was favoring of TRBV28, TRBJ1-2 and TRBJ2-5 in persistent disease.

Arm-PCR of CDR3 regions and iRepertoire HTBI primers were the basis on which TCR beta libraries were built. TCRdb independently ran MiXCR on the multiplex PCR reads; one entry per CDR3 protein. In the table there are some 450,000 distinct CDR3 sequences, about a sixth of which are singletons. Indicated time point: newly diagnosed GD, antithyroid drugs for less than 3 months. RNA isolated from PBMCs was used to make the TCR library. The CDR3 consists of 14 residues. V was pared by 0 bases and J by 3 bases, with 5 bases between. For this clonotype: Its antigen is undetermined.

These data were also reused for a study on T cells in Graves' hyperthyroidism and ophthalmopathy. This second study notes: In patients aged 18 to 65, hyperthyroidism was newly diagnosed, with duration under 2 months. Ophthalmopathy and stable hyperthyroidism were told apart by a 13 V-J model.

This TCR came from a woman aged 25 to 39 with Graves disease. This material consisted of peripheral blood mononuclear cells (PBMCs), taken at new diagnosis, from a patient treated with antithyroid drugs. The genes are TRBV12-3 or TRBV12-4 and TRBJ2-2; D gene unclear. CDR3 residues: CASSLAPYTGELFF. CDR3 sequence (DNA): TGTGCCAGCAGTTTAGCTCCTTACACCGGGGAGCTGTTTTTT.